This T cell receptor (beta chain) was identified during a study of T cell repertoires in cytomegalovirus infection. Via MiXCR, TCRdb re-called the reads, giving one row per CDR3 protein. The data contain some 680,000 distinct CDR3 sequences, less than 40% of them seen just once; the ten biggest clones take up 2.5% to 3.5%. This clonotype was observed a handful of times. This CDR3 has 15 residues. Trimming shortened V by 2 bases and J by 6 bases, and 13 bases separated the two germline ends. The germline CDR1 and CDR2 sequences are MNHNS and SASEGT. The specimen sequenced was PBMCs. The chain combines TRBV6-1 with TRBJ2-2; D is ambiguous. This receptor was obtained from a human donor in good health (CMV status not recorded). Some clones in this sample may be carry-over from other donors' samples. CDR3 nucleotides: TGTGCCAGCAGTGAACCGGGCTTCACGTCCGGGGAGCTGTTTTTT. This translates into CASSEPGFTSGELFF.